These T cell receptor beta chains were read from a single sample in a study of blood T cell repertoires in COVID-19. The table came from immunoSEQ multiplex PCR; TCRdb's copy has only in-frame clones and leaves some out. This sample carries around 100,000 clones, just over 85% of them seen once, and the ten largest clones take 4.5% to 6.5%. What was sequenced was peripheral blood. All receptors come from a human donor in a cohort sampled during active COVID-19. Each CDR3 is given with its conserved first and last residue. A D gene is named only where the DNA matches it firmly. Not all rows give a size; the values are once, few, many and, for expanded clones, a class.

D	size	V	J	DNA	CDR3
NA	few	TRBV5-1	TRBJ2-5	TGCGCCAGCAGCTCCCCACAAGAGACCCAGTACTTC	CASSSPQETQYF
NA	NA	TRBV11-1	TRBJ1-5	TGTGCCAGCAGCCCGACAGATAGCAATCAGCCCCAGCATTTT	CASSPTDSNQPQHF
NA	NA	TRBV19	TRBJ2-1	TGTGCCAGTAGTATAGCCCAGGGCACCTACAATGAGCAGTTCTTC	CASSIAQGTYNEQFF
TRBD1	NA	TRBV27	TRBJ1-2	TGTGCCAGCAGTTTAGTAGGACAGGGAGTGTTCGACTATGGCTACACCTTC	CASSLVGQGVFDYGYTF
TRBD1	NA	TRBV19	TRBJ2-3	TGTGCCAGTAGTACGGGACAGGGGACAGATACGCAGTATTTT	CASSTGQGTDTQYF
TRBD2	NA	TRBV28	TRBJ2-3	TGTGCCAGCAGTCCCTCAGAAGCGGGACGCACAGATACGCAGTATTTT	CASSPSEAGRTDTQYF
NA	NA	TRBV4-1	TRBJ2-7	TGCGCCAGCAGCCGAACAGGGTCTTTTTCCTACGAGCAGTACTTC	CASSRTGSFSYEQYF
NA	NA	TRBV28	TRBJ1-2	TGTGCCAGCAACTCCCAAGGGAGGGTCTATGGCTACACCTTC	CASNSQGRVYGYTF
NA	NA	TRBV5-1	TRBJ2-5	TGCGCCAGCAGCGTGAGTACAGGGACCGCAGGAGAGACCCAGTACTTC	CASSVSTGTAGETQYF
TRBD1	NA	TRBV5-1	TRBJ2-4	TGCGCCAGCAGCGCCTCCGGGACAGCACTAGCCAAAAACATTCAGTACTTC	CASSASGTALAKNIQYF
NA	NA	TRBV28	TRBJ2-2	TGTGCCAGCAGGGCGGCGAACACCGGGGAGCTGTTTTTT	CASRAANTGELFF
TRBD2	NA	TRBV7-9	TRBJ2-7	TGTGCCAGCAGCTTAACTAGCGGCTACGAGCAGTACTTC	CASSLTSGYEQYF
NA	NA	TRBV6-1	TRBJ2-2	TGTGCCAGCAGTGAAGCCGGTACGGTCAGGGGGAACACCGGGGAGCTGTTTTTT	CASSEAGTVRGNTGELFF
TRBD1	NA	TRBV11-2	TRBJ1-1	TGTGCCAGCAGCTTTACGGGACAGGGGAACACTGAAGCTTTCTTT	CASSFTGQGNTEAFF
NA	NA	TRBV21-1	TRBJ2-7	TGTGCCAGCAGCGTTCGGGATCCCTCCTACGAGCAGTACTTC	CASSVRDPSYEQYF
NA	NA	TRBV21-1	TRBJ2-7	TGTGCCAGCAAAGGACAGTACGAGCAGTACTTC	CASKGQYEQYF
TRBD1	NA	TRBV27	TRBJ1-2	TGTGCCAGCAGACCCCTCGGGCAGGGGGAAGGCTACACCTTC	CASRPLGQGEGYTF
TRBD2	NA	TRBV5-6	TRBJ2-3	TGTGCCAGCAGCTTGGCGGCTAGCGGGGCTAGCACAGATACGCAGTATTTT	CASSLAASGASTDTQYF
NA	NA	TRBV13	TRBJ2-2	TGTGCCAGCAGCTCAGATTTCGGGGAGCTGTTTTTT	CASSSDFGELFF
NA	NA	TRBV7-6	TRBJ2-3	TGTGCCAGCAGCTTAGGTGGGAGTGAAACAGATACGCAGTATTTT	CASSLGGSETDTQYF
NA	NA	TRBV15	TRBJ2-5	TGTGCCACCAGCAGAGTAGAGGGAGGACTCCAAGAGACCCAGTACTTC	CATSRVEGGLQETQYF
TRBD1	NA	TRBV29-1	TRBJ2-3	TGCAGCGTTGAAGGGACAGGGAAAAGCACAGATACGCAGTATTTT	CSVEGTGKSTDTQYF
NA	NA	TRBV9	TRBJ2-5	TGTGCCAGCAGCCCCCCACCGGGGAGCGGGGAGACCCAGTACTTC	CASSPPPGSGETQYF
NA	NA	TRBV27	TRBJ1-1	TGTGCCAGCAGAGGTACAGGTGCAGGTGAAACTGAAGCTTTCTTT	CASRGTGAGETEAFF
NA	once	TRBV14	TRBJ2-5	TGTGCCAGCAGCCTACGGGAATGGGGAGAGACCCAGTACTTC	CASSLREWGETQYF
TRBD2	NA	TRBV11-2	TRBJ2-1	TGTGCCAGCAGCTCGACTAGCGGGAGGGTCTACAATGAGCAGTTCTTC	CASSSTSGRVYNEQFF
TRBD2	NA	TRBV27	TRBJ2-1	TGTGCCAGCAGAGCGGGGTACAATGAGCAGTTCTTC	CASRAGYNEQFF
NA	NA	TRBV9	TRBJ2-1	TGTGCCAGCAGCGGACGGAGGATGCCCTACAATGAGCAGTTCTTC	CASSGRRMPYNEQFF
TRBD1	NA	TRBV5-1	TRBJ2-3	TGCGCCAGCAGCCCGGGACAGAGAGTAGATACGCAGTATTTT	CASSPGQRVDTQYF
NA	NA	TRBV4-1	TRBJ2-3	TGCGCCAGCAGCCCCCGTCACGGGACTCTCAGCACAGATACGCAGTATTTT	CASSPRHGTLSTDTQYF
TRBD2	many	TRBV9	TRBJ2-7	TGTGCCAGCAGCGAGGGACTAGCGGGAGCCTATAGCTCCTACGAGCAGTACTTC	CASSEGLAGAYSSYEQYF
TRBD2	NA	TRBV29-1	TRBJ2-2	TGCAGCGTGGTAGCGGGGACTAACACCGGGGAGCTGTTTTTT	CSVVAGTNTGELFF
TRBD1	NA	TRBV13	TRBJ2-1	TGTGCCACACAGGGGGCGGGAGCGGGACCGCACAATGAGCAGTTCTTC	CATQGAGAGPHNEQFF
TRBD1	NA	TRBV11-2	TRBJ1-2	TGTGCCAGCAGGACTAAGGGGGCCGAAGGCTACACCTTC	CASRTKGAEGYTF
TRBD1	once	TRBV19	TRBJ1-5	TGTGCCAGTAGTACGGGGTACAGGGGGATTAGCAATCAGCCCCAGCATTTT	CASSTGYRGISNQPQHF
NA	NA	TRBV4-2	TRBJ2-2	TGTGCCAGCAGCCACAAACCCGGGACTCAAAACACCGGGGAGCTGTTTTTT	CASSHKPGTQNTGELFF
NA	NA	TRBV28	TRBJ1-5	TGTGCCAGCAGTTTGGGATTTGGGATCGGTGCGAGGGGGAATCAGCCCCAGCATTTT	CASSLGFGIGARGNQPQHF
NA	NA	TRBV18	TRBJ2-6	TGTGCCAGCTCACCATTTATAGGGGATGGGGCCAACGTCCTGACTTTC	CASSPFIGDGANVLTF
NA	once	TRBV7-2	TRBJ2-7	TGTGCCAGCAGCTTAGGTACAGGTTCTGATGAGCAGTACTTC	CASSLGTGSDEQYF
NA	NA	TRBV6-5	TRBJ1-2	TGTGCCAGCACCCCAAAGCTGGCCAGGGAAGCTGGCTACACCTTC	CASTPKLAREAGYTF
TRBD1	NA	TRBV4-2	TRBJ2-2	TGTGCCAGCAGCCAAAACATTTTCGGCCCCAGGGGAACAGGGGCCGGGGAGCTGTTTTTT	CASSQNIFGPRGTGAGELFF
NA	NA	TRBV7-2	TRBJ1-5	TGTGCCAGCAGCTTAGATCGGAGGGAAAAGGGTCAGCCCCAGCATTTT	CASSLDRREKGQPQHF